Sequencing of this T cell receptor (beta chain) was carried out in a study of cytomegalovirus exposure and HLA in healthy donors. Findings of the study overall: Common viral pathogens seemed to be connected with several of the most significant clusters, according to a later analysis.

Per germline, CDR1 SGHDT and CDR2 YYEEEE. V dropped 3 bases and J dropped 7; count of bases not matched to a gene: 6. The CDR3 has 13 residues. Regarding this clone: Its cognate antigen is unknown.

The PCR employed 60 Vbeta primers together with 13 Jbeta primers. Some clones are missing from TCRdb's copy, which holds only in-frame ones; the method was immunoSEQ multiplex PCR. The repertoire includes under 150,000 clones, 70% to 75% of them detected once, and about 15% sits in the top ten. The sequenced material came from PBMCs. This sequence originates from a human donor in good health. The chain links TRBV5-6 to TRBJ1-2, with 7 bases that match TRBD1. The CDR3 DNA sequence: TGTGCCAGCAGCTATGACAGGGCTCGTGGCTACACCTTC. It codes for CASSYDRARGYTF.